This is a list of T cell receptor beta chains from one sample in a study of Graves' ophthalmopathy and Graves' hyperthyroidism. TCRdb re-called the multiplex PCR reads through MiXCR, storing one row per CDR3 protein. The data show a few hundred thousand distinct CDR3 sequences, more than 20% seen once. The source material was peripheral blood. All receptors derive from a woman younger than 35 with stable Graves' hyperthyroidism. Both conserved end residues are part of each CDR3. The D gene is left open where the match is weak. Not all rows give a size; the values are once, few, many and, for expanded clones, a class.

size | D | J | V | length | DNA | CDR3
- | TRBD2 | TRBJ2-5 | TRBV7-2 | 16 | TGTGCCAGCAGAGAGACATCGGGACTAGCGGGAGAGACCCAGTACTTC | CASRETSGLAGETQYF
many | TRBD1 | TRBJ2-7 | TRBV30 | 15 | TGTGCCTGGAGTTATCCCGGGACAGGGTACCACGAGCAGTACTTC | CAWSYPGTGYHEQYF
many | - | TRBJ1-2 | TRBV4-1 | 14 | TGCGCCAGCAGGTCCCCCGGAGCGGGCTATGGCTACACCTTC | CASRSPGAGYGYTF
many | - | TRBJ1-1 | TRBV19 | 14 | TGTGCCAGTAGTATAGTATCCTCGAACACTGAAGCTTTCTTT | CASSIVSSNTEAFF
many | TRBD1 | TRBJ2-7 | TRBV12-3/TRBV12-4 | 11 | TGTGCCAGCGGGACAGCCTACGAGCAGTACTTC | CASGTAYEQYF
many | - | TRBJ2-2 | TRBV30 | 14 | TGTGCCTGGAAATCCGGGATCCTCACCGGGGAGCTGTTTTTT | CAWKSGILTGELFF
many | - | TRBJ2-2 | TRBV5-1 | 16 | TGCGCCAGCAGCACGGACGTGGCCTTAAATACCGGGGAGCTGTTTTTT | CASSTDVALNTGELFF
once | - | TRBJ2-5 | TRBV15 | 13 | TGTGCCACCAGCAGAGAAGGGCCGGGGACCCAGTACTTC | CATSREGPGTQYF
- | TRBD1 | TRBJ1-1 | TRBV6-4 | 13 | TGTGCCAGCAGTGAAAGGCACCGGACAGGGGCTTTCTTT | CASSERHRTGAFF
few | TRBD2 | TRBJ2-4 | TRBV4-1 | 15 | TGCGCCAGCAGCGCGGGGGGGCTAGCCAAAAACATTCAGTACTTC | CASSAGGLAKNIQYF
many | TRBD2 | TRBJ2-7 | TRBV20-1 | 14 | TGCAGTGCTAGACCATGGGGGGGTAACTACGAGCAGTACTTC | CSARPWGGNYEQYF
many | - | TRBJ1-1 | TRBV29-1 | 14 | TGCAGCGTTGCCCTTATGACCAGGATAGCTGAAGCTTTCTTT | CSVALMTRIAEAFF
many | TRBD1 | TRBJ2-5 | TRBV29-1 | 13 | TGCAGCGCCCAGGCCGGGACAGAAGAGACCCAGTACTTC | CSAQAGTEETQYF
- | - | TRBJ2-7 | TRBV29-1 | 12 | TGCAGCGTTGAACTGCAGCCAGGCGAGCAGTACTTC | CSVELQPGEQYF
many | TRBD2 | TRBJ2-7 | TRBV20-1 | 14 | TGCAGTGCTAGTGCGGGAGGGCCTTTAATCGAGCAGTACTTC | CSASAGGPLIEQYF
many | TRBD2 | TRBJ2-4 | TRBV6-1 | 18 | TGTGCCAGCAGTGCGACTAGCGGGAGTCGGTCCTCCGTCAACATTCAGTACTTC | CASSATSGSRSSVNIQYF
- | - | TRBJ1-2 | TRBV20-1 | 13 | TGCAGTGCTAGACGGGGAGAACACTATGGCTACACCTTC | CSARRGEHYGYTF
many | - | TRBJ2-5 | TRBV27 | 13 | TGTGCCAGCAGGGGGGGCAACCAAGAGACCCAGTACTTC | CASRGGNQETQYF
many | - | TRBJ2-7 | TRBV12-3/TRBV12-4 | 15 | TGTGCCAGCAGTTTAGGGGCGAGTCCCACCTACGAGCAGTACTTC | CASSLGASPTYEQYF
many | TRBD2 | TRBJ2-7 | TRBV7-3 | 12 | TGTGCCAGCAGCTCTAGCGGGCCCGGTCAGTACTTC | CASSSSGPGQYF
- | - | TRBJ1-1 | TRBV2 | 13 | TGTGCCAGCAGTGATCGGGACGGCGAGACGGCTTTCTTT | CASSDRDGETAFF
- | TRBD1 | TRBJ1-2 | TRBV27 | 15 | TGTGCCAGCAGTTTATTCACAGGGGGCAACGGTGGCTACACCTTC | CASSLFTGGNGGYTF
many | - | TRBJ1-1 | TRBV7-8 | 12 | TGTGCCAGCAGCTTAAATCCGGGGAGCAGATATTTT | CASSLNPGSRYF
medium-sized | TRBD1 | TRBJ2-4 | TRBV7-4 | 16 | TGTGCCAGCAGCCAGGGACAGGCCATAGCCAAAAACATTCAGTACTTC | CASSQGQAIAKNIQYF
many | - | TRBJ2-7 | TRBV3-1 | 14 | TGTGCCAGCAGTCAGGTCGGCGGCTCTTACGAGCAGTACTTC | CASSQVGGSYEQYF
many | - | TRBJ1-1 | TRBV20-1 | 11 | TGCAGTGCCAAAGTTAACACTGAAGCTTTCTTT | CSAKVNTEAFF
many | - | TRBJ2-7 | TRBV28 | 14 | TGTGCCAGCAGTTTAGGCAGTGCCTCCTACGAGCAGTACTTC | CASSLGSASYEQYF
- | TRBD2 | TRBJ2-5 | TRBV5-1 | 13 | TGCGCCACATCTAGCGGGGGCCGGGAGACCCAGTACTTC | CATSSGGRETQYF
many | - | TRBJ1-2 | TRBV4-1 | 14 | TGCGCCAGCAGCGAGGCACAGGGAGATTATGGCTACACCTTC | CASSEAQGDYGYTF
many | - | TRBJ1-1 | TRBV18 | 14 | TGTGCCAGCTCACCACGGATGAAGGACACTGAAGCTTTCTTT | CASSPRMKDTEAFF
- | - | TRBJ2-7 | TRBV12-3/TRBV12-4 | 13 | TGTGCCAGCAGCACACTGGGAGCTACCGAGCAGTACTTC | CASSTLGATEQYF
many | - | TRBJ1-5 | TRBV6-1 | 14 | TGTGCCAGCAGTGAAGGCGGGGGTGGACAGCCCCAGCATTTT | CASSEGGGGQPQHF
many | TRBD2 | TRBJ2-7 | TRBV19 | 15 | TGTGCCAGTAGTATCCGGGGGGACGATATCTACGAGCAGTACTTC | CASSIRGDDIYEQYF
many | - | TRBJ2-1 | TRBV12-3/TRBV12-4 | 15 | TGTGCCAGCAGTTTAGCGATTTTAGGGGATGGTGAGCAGTTCTTC | CASSLAILGDGEQFF
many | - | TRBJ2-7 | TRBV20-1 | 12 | TGCAGTGCACGAGGAGAGGGCTACGAGCAGTACTTC | CSARGEGYEQYF
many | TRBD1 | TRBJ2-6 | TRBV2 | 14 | TGTGCAGGGGGACAGTTCTCTGGGGCCAACGTCCTGACTTTC | CAGGQFSGANVLTF
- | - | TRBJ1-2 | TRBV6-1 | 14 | TGTGCCAGCAGTGAAGGAGCAGGGACCTATGGCTACACCTTC | CASSEGAGTYGYTF
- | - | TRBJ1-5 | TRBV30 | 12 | TGTGCCTCCCGACAGGAAAATCAGCCCCAGCATTTT | CASRQENQPQHF
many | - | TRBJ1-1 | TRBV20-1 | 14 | TGCAGTGCTAGAGATACAGGAACCCCATATGAAGCTTTCTTT | CSARDTGTPYEAFF
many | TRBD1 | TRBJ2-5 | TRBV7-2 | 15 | TGTGCCAGCAGCTTACTGACAGGGGCCCGAGAGACCCAGTACTTC | CASSLLTGARETQYF
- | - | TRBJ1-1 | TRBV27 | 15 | TGTGCTAGCAGTTCCTGGGGAGGTCGAGGCACTGAAGCTTTCTTT | CASSSWGGRGTEAFF
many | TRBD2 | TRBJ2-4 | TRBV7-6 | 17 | TGTGCCAGCAGCTTAGGGGGTAGCGGGACAGCCAAAAACATTCAGTACTTC | CASSLGGSGTAKNIQYF